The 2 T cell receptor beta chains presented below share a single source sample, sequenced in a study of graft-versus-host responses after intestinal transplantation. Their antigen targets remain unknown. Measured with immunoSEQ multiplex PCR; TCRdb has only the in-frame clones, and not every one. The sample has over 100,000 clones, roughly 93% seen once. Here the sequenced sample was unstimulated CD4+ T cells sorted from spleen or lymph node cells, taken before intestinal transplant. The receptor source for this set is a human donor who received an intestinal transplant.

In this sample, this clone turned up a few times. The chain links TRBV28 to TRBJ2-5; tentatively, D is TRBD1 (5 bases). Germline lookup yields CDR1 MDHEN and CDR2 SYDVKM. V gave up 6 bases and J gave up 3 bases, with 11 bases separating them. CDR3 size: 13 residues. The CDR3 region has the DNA TGTGCCAGCAGAAGGACAAACGAAGAGACCCAGTACTTC. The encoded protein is CASRRTNEETQYF.

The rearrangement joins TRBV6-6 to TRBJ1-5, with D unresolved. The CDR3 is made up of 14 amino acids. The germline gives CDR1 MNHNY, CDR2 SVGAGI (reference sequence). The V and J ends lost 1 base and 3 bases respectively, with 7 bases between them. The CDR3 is CASSYLGSNQPQHF. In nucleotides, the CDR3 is TGTGCCAGCAGTTACTTGGGCTCCAATCAGCCCCAGCATTTT.